This T cell receptor beta chain was sequenced in a study of cytomegalovirus exposure and HLA in healthy donors. Regarding the study as a whole: Later work associated roughly 15,000 TCR beta sequences with HLA alleles at 0.05 false discovery rate. An apparent linkage of common viral pathogens to several of the most significant clusters emerged in a later analysis. Fewer N-insertions (relative to the 666-donor mean) were reportedly seen in an Asian-associated ancestry cluster in a later analysis. Most subjects' HLA-A and HLA-B alleles were reportedly predicted from TCR beta sequences.

The primer mix had 60 Vbeta and 13 Jbeta primers. Only in-frame clones appear in the TCRdb table, and some are missing; sequencing was by immunoSEQ multiplex PCR. This sample has about 94,000 clones; about 76% occur once, and the top ten carry 7.1%. CDR1 SEHNR and CDR2 FQNEAQ come from the germline V gene (reference sequence). The CDR3 runs to 16 residues. The V and J ends lost 5 bases and 0 bases respectively, with 11 bases between them. This clone was seen a single time. No antigen is known for it. The TCR originated in a man in his forties or fifties in good health and CMV-seropositive. Source material: PBMCs. The rearrangement joins TRBV7-9 to TRBJ2-6; maybe TRBD2 (5 bases). CDR3 DNA: TGTGCCAGCAGCATGGAGGATAGCTCTGGGGCCAACGTCCTGACTTTC. It codes for CASSMEDSSGANVLTF. The whole variable domain, remainder taken from reference TRBV7-9 and TRBJ2-6, is DTGVSQNPRHKITKRGQNVTFRCDPISEHNRLYWYRQTLGQGPEFLTYFQNEAQLEKSRLLSDRFSAERPKGSFSTLEIQRTEQGDSAMYLCASSMEDSSGANVLTFGAGSRLTVL.